These 30 T cell receptor beta chains were sequenced from one sample in a study of blood T cells in healthy people across ages. With a J-beta primer mix and a sample-barcoded 5' primer, a second PCR ran roughly 6 to 11 cycles. Via MiXCR, TCRdb re-called the 5' RACE reads, giving one row per CDR3 protein. This sample has about 680,000 distinct CDR3 sequences, with around 48% found just once. Input material: blood. The source is a woman aged 60-70 years in good health.

This clonotype was detected once. The chain is built from TRBV10-2 and TRBJ2-1; 11 bases line up with TRBD2. Germline CDR1 reads WSHSY; CDR2 reads SAAADI. The ends lost 2 bases at V and 7 bases at J; junction bases unmatched: 4. This CDR3 has 15 residues. The CDR3 coding sequence is TGCGCCAGCAGTGAGGCAACTAGCGGGAGTAATGAGCAGTTCTTC. This translates into CASSEATSGSNEQFF.

The J gene is TRBJ2-3, the V gene TRBV13; the D is unclear. From germline, CDR1 is PRHDT and CDR2 FYEKMQ (reference sequence). This CDR3 has 14 residues. Trimming shortened V by 6 bases and J by 5 bases, and 15 bases separated the two germline ends. The CDR3 loop reads CASRHDLLGDTQYF. In nucleotides, the CDR3 is TGTGCCAGCAGACACGATCTGCTTGGAGATACGCAGTATTTT.

The V and J genes are TRBV7-2 and TRBJ2-1, with TRBD2 identical over 8 bases. The J call may be faulty, since TRBJ2-7 better matches the DNA end. Per germline, CDR1 SGHTA and CDR2 FQGNSA. The CDR3 extends over 15 amino acids. The CDR3 DNA follows: TGTGCCAGCGGCAAGCGGGAGCCTTCCTACAATGAGCAGTACTTC. This translates into CASGKREPSYNEQYF.

The chain uses TRBV7-2 and TRBJ2-7; no clear D gene. The germline V gene has CDR1 SGHTA and CDR2 FQGNSA. This CDR3 is built from 14 residues. Trimming stripped 2 bases from V and 5 bases from J, with 13 bases between. CDR3 amino acids: CASSLSGPQNEQYF. The CDR3 DNA follows: TGTGCCAGCAGCTTAAGTGGGCCACAGAACGAGCAGTACTTC.

This sequence joins TRBV28 and TRBJ1-5; TRBD1 matches at 7 bases. Germline V CDR1 and CDR2: MDHEN, SYDVKM. Unmatched junction bases numbered 6, after V lost 6 bases and J lost 4 bases. This CDR3 is 14 amino acids long. CDR3 in amino acids: CASRDRWGNQPQHF. DNA for the CDR3: TGTGCCAGCAGGGACAGGTGGGGGAATCAGCCCCAGCATTTT.

The chain links TRBV15 to TRBJ2-7; perhaps D is TRBD1 or TRBD2 (5 bases each). Trimming left V 0 bases short and J 0 bases short, with 9 bases between. This CDR3 comprises 15 residues. CDR1 is LNHNV, CDR2 YYDKDF, per germline (reference sequence). The CDR3 spells CATSRDRDGSYEQYF. DNA of the CDR3: TGTGCCACCAGCAGAGACAGGGACGGCTCCTACGAGCAGTACTTC.

This rearrangement joins TRBV7-2 to TRBJ1-6; D gene uncertain. V gave up 5 bases and J gave up 7 bases, with 15 bases separating them. The CDR3 is made up of 15 amino acids. Germline V gene data show CDR1 as SGHTA and CDR2 as FQGNSA. The CDR3 DNA reads as TGTGCCAGCAGCCGACGGACCGGGTTGAATTCACCCCTCCACTTT. Protein sequence: CASSRRTGLNSPLHF. The full variable domain, with the rest looked up from reference TRBV7-2 and TRBJ1-6, is GAGVSQSPSNKVTEKGKDVELRCDPISGHTALYWYRQSLGQGLEFLIYFQGNSAPDKSGLPSDRFSAERTGGSVSTLTIQRTQQEDSAVYLCASSRRTGLNSPLHFGNGTRLTVT.

The chain combines TRBV4-3 with TRBJ1-4; 8 positions agree with TRBD1. V shed 1 base and J 7 bases; nucleotides not matched to a gene: 11. The CDR3 covers 17 residues. Per the germline V gene, CDR1 is LGHNA and CDR2 is YSLEER. Here the CDR3 reads CASSQAWFRTGLEKLFF. The CDR3 DNA reads as TGCGCCAGCAGCCAAGCTTGGTTTCGGACAGGGCTTGAAAAACTGTTTTTT.

This clonotype was found once. The chain's CDR3 is CASSTRTENNEQFF. The CDR3 region has the DNA TGTGCCAGCAGCACACGGACGGAGAACAATGAGCAGTTCTTC. The genes are TRBV7-8 and TRBJ2-1; no clear D. The V gene lost 5 bases and the J gene lost 5 bases, with 13 bases spanning the gap. The CDR3 is 14 amino acids. From germline, CDR1 is SGHVS and CDR2 FQNEAQ.

The chain carries TRBV6-2 or TRBV6-3 and TRBJ1-1; no firm D call. V shed 4 bases and J shed 10 bases, with 10 bases lying between them. The CDR3 extends over 11 amino acids. Germline CDR1 and CDR2: MNHEY and SVGEGT. The CDR3 is CASSSSTGAFF. The CDR3, as DNA: TGTGCCAGCAGTTCCTCAACGGGAGCTTTCTTT.

V is TRBV7-6 and J is TRBJ2-3; no firm D call. The CDR3 consists of 16 residues. Deletions cut 5 bases from V and 0 bases from J, with 15 bases between. Germline CDR1 and CDR2: SGHVS and FNYEAQ. CDR3 in DNA: TGTGCCAGCAGCCCCAGGCCCCCCGACAGCACAGATACGCAGTATTTT. Residues: CASSPRPPDSTDTQYF. Using reference TRBV7-6 and TRBJ2-3 for the parts outside the CDR3, the full variable domain is GAGVSQSPRYKVTKRGQDVALRCDPISGHVSLYWYRQALGQGPEFLTYFNYEAQQDKSGLPNDRFSAERPEGSISTLTIQRTEQRDSAMYRCASSPRPPDSTDTQYFGPGTRLTVL.

The CDR3 nucleotides read TGCGCCAGCAGCCGGAGGACTAGCAGGAGTGGAACAGATACGCAGTATTTT. Translated: CASSRRTSRSGTDTQYF. The chain recombines TRBV4-3 with TRBJ2-3, with 8 bases aligning to TRBD2. V lost 4 bases and J lost 3; bases outside the gene matches: 12. CDR3 length: 17 residues. The V gene's germline CDR1 is LGHNA and CDR2 YSLEER.

The rearrangement uses TRBV7-3 and TRBJ2-6; the D gene is possibly TRBD1 (6 bases). The CDR3 loop spans 17 amino acids. V was shortened by 1 base and J by 6 bases, with 16 bases between the two germline ends. The germline gives CDR1 SGHTA, CDR2 FQGTGA. The CDR3 sequence is CASSLRGHTIEANVLTF. The CDR3 DNA sequence: TGTGCCAGCAGCTTAAGGGGACACACCATAGAGGCCAACGTCCTGACTTTC.

This clonotype has a handful of counts. This rearrangement joins TRBV4-3 to TRBJ2-7; 9 nucleotides line up with TRBD2. V gave up 4 bases and J gave up 3 bases; unmatched junction bases: 10. The CDR3 is 16 residues long. Germline V lookup: CDR1 LGHNA, CDR2 YSLEER. The CDR3 here is CASSPSAAGGGYEQYF. CDR3 nucleotide sequence: TGCGCCAGCAGCCCCTCAGCGGCGGGAGGGGGCTACGAGCAGTACTTC.

V usage is TRBV5-1 and J usage is TRBJ2-1; 10 bases agree with TRBD1. This CDR3 is built from 15 residues. J was trimmed by 8 bases and V by 5 bases; bases with no gene match: 10. CDR1 SGHRS and CDR2 YFSETQ come from the germline V gene. The CDR3 coding sequence is TGCGCCAGCAGACCGGGACAGGGGAATTCGGATGAGCAGTTCTTC. Translation: CASRPGQGNSDEQFF.

V gene TRBV5-6 combines with J gene TRBJ2-1; D unresolved. The CDR3 covers 15 residues. The V and J ends lost 0 bases and 0 bases respectively, with 7 bases between them. The germline V gene encodes CDR1 SGHDT and CDR2 YYEEEE. CDR3 coding DNA: TGTGCCAGCAGCTTGGGTGCGATCTCCTACAATGAGCAGTTCTTC. Translation gives CASSLGAISYNEQFF. Filled out from reference TRBV5-6 and TRBJ2-1, the complete variable domain reads DAGVTQSPTHLIKTRGQQVTLRCSPKSGHDTVSWYQQALGQGPQFIFQYYEEEERQRGNFPDRFSGHQFPNYSSELNVNALLLGDSALYLCASSLGAISYNEQFFGPGTRLTVL.

J is TRBJ2-3 and V is TRBV2; the D is unclear. Germline V CDR1 and CDR2: SNHLY, FYNNEI. There are 15 residues in the CDR3. Trimming left V 7 bases short and J 2 bases short, with 16 bases between. The DNA for the CDR3 is TGTGCCAGCAAGTGGCGGCGAGATTCCACAGATACGCAGTATTTT. This gives the protein CASKWRRDSTDTQYF.

This clonotype came up a few times. V gene TRBV6-2 or TRBV6-3 combines with J gene TRBJ2-7, with 9 bases matching TRBD1. Per the germline V gene, CDR1 is MNHEY and CDR2 is SVGEGT. The CDR3 sequence is 16 residues long. V was clipped by 6 bases and J by 1 base; unmatched bases: 10. CDR3 protein: CASRRSGTGTSYEQYF. CDR3 nucleotides: TGTGCCAGCAGAAGATCCGGGACAGGGACTTCCTACGAGCAGTACTTC.

This clonotype was picked up a small number of times. The chain joins TRBV29-1 to TRBJ2-3, with D perhaps TRBD2 (6 bases). Trimming cost V 7 bases and J 5 bases, with 16 bases left between them. The CDR3 length is 13 residues. The germline V gene encodes CDR1 SQVTM and CDR2 ANQGSEA. The CDR3 region has the DNA TGCAGCGGTTCATTCCGGGAGATAGATACGCAGTATTTT. This codes for CSGSFREIDTQYF.

This clonotype appeared many times. The genes are TRBV29-1 and TRBJ2-7; no clear D. V lost 4 bases, J lost 5 bases, and 21 bases lay in between. The CDR3 is 15 amino acids. Germline V gene data show CDR1 as SQVTM and CDR2 as ANQGSEA. The CDR3 DNA reads as TGCAGCGTTGCCGGTCTTATAACAGATCTTGACGAGCAGTACTTC. Translating gives CSVAGLITDLDEQYF.

The chain recombines TRBV7-9 with TRBJ1-1; D is possibly TRBD1 (5 bases). CDR1 and CDR2 from the germline V gene are SEHNR and FQNEAQ (reference sequence). The CDR3 has 14 amino acids. Trimming removed 1 base at V and 6 bases at J, with 12 bases between. CDR3 amino acids: CASSLGRGVAEAFF. The CDR3 DNA reads as TGTGCCAGCAGCTTAGGAAGGGGCGTCGCTGAAGCTTTCTTT.

The V and J genes are TRBV18 and TRBJ1-2; no definite D call. This CDR3 is 16 amino acids long. Germline loops: CDR1 KGHSH, CDR2 LQKENI. The V end was cut by 2 bases, the J end by 7 bases, with 20 bases between. The CDR3 sequence: CASSPSPVVSEGGYTF. The CDR3 DNA is TGTGCCAGCTCACCAAGTCCGGTGGTATCGGAAGGTGGCTACACCTTC.

In this sample, this clonotype turned up a few times. This chain uses TRBV9 with TRBJ2-7; 13 nucleotides match TRBD2. The junction had 8 bases not matched to a gene; V was cut back by 4 bases and J by 10 bases. Germline V gives CDR1 SGDLS, CDR2 YYNGEE. The CDR3 extends over 14 amino acids. DNA for the CDR3: TGTGCCAGCAGCCCGCTCCCGGGACTAGCGGGACAGTACTTC. It translates to CASSPLPGLAGQYF.

The J gene is TRBJ2-5, the V gene TRBV20-1, with 9 bases fitting TRBD2. The CDR3 length is 18 residues. Trimming at V came to 4 bases and at J to 4 bases, leaving 19 bases not matched to a gene. Germline-derived CDR1 and CDR2 are DFQATT and SNEGSKA (reference sequence). CDR3 amino acids: CSAKRLRGGAQGIETQYF. The CDR3 nucleotides are TGCAGTGCTAAAAGGCTCCGCGGGGGGGCCCAAGGGATAGAGACCCAGTACTTC.

The J gene is TRBJ2-3, the V gene TRBV9; unclear D gene. The V end lost 3 bases, the J end lost 0 bases, and 8 bases lay between the germline ends. Germline values: CDR1 SGDLS, CDR2 YYNGEE. This CDR3 region has 14 residues. The CDR3 bases are TGTGCCAGCAGCGCACAGAGTAGCACAGATACGCAGTATTTT. Amino acid sequence: CASSAQSSTDTQYF.

The chain links TRBV5-4 to TRBJ2-6; a weak D match, TRBD1 (5 bases). Germline V lookup: CDR1 SGHNT, CDR2 YYREEE (reference sequence). The CDR3 runs 21 residues. Trimming took 1 base from V and 0 from J, leaving 23 bases between them. The CDR3 DNA sequence: TGTGCCAGCAGCTTGTTAAGGGGCCAGGCAGGACATTACTCTGGGGCCAACGTCCTGACTTTC. It encodes CASSLLRGQAGHYSGANVLTF.

J is TRBJ2-7 and V is TRBV24-1, with D perhaps matching TRBD1 (5 bases). The V end lost 3 bases, the J end lost 10 bases, and 18 bases lay between the germline ends. This CDR3 is built from 14 residues. CDR1 is KGHDR, CDR2 SFDVKD, per germline. The CDR3 sequence is CATSDPPAGGAQYF. DNA of the CDR3: TGTGCCACCAGTGATCCGCCTGCTGGTGGGGCCCAGTACTTC.

The V and J genes are TRBV7-6 and TRBJ2-5, with 9 bases that match TRBD1. The germline gives CDR1 SGHVS, CDR2 FNYEAQ. J was trimmed by 11 bases and V by 0 bases; bases with no gene match: 16. The CDR3 runs to 17 residues. The CDR3 is CASSLAPTGTGSHEQYF. For the CDR3, the DNA is TGTGCCAGCAGCTTAGCACCCACCGGGACAGGGAGCCATGAGCAGTACTTC.

This clonotype showed up just a few times. V and J are TRBV6-2 or TRBV6-3 and TRBJ1-5; TRBD1 aligns across 9 bases. The germline CDR1 and CDR2 sequences are MNHEY and SVGEGT. This CDR3 comprises 14 residues. V was clipped by 7 bases and J by 5 bases; unmatched bases: 6. Written as DNA, the CDR3 is TGTGCCAGCACTACCGACAGGGGGTATCAGCCCCAGCATTTT. Protein: CASTTDRGYQPQHF.

On this clonotype: One end of the junction fails to match germline, which may point to a read error. This chain uses TRBV5-1 with TRBJ2-3; 7 nucleotides align to TRBD2. Germline loops: CDR1 SGHRS, CDR2 YFSETQ. This CDR3 is built from 13 residues. The CDR3 sequence: CASRLGGSDTQYF. The CDR3 DNA is TGCGCCAGCCGCTTGGGGGGGAGCGATACGCAGTATTTT.